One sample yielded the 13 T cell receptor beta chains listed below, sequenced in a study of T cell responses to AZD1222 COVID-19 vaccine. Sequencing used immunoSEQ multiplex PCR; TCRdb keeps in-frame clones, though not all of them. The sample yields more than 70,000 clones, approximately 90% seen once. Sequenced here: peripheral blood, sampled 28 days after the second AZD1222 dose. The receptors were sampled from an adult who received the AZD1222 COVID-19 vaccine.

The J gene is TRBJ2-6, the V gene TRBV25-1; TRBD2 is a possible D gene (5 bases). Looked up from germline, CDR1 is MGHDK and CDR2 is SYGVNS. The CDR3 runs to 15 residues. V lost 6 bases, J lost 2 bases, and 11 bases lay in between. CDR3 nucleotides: TGTGCCAGCAGGCCTCGGGAAGCTGGGGCCAACGTCCTGACTTTC. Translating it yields CASRPREAGANVLTF.

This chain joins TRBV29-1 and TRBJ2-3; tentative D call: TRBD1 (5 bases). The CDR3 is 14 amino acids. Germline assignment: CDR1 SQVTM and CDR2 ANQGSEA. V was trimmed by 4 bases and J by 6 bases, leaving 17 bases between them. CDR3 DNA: TGCAGCGTTGTAAGGACAACCCTTGGGGATACGCAGTATTTT. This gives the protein CSVVRTTLGDTQYF.

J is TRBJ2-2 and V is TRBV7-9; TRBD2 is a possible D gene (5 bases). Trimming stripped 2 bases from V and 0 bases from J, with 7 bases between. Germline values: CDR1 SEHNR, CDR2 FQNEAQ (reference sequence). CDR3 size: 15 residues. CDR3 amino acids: CASSLRGANTGELFF. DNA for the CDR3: TGTGCCAGCAGCTTACGGGGTGCGAACACCGGGGAGCTGTTTTTT. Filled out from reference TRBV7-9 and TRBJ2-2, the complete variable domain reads DTGVSQNPRHKITKRGQNVTFRCDPISEHNRLYWYRQTLGQGPEFLTYFQNEAQLEKSRLLSDRFSAERPKGSFSTLEIQRTEQGDSAMYLCASSLRGANTGELFFGEGSRLTVL.

CDR3 nucleotide sequence: TGTGCCAGCAGCGGGAGTGGCTACACCTTC. It translates to CASSGSGYTF. The chain carries TRBV28 and TRBJ1-2, with D hard to call. Trimming stripped 6 bases from V and 7 bases from J, with 6 bases between. CDR3 length: 10 amino acids. Germline V gene data show CDR1 as MDHEN and CDR2 as SYDVKM.

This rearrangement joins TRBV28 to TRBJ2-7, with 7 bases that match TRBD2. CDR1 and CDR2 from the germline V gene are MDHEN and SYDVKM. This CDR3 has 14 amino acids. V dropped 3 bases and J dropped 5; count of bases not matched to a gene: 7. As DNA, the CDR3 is TGTGCCAGCAGTTTGGGGGGGTCTATGGACGAGCAGTACTTC. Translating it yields CASSLGGSMDEQYF. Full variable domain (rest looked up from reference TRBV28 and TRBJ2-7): DVKVTQSSRYLVKRTGEKVFLECVQDMDHENMFWYRQDPGLGLRLIYFSYDVKMKEKGDIPEGYSVSREKKERFSLILESASTNQTSMYLCASSLGGSMDEQYFGPGTRLTVT.

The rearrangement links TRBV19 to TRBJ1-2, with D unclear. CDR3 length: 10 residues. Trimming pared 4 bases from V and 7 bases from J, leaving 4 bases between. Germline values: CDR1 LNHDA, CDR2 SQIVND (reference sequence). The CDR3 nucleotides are TGTGCCAGTAGTAGAGGTGGCTACACCTTC. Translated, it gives CASSRGGYTF.

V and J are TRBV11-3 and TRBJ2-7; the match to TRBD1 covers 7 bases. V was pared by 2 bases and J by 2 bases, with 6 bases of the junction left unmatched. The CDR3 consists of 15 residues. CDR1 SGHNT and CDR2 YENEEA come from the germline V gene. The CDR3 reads CASSLSGTVTYEQYF. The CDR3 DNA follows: TGTGCCAGCAGCTTATCCGGGACAGTCACCTACGAGCAGTACTTC.

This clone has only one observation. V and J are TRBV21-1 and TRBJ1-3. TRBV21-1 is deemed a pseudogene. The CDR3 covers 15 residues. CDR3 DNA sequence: TGTGCCAGCAGCAATCGGGGGTACTCTGGAAACACCATATATTTT. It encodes CASSNRGYSGNTIYF.

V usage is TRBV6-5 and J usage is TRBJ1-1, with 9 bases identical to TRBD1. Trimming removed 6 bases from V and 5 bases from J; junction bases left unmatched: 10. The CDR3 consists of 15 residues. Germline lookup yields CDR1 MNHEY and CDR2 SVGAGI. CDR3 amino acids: CASSHRGQGRTEAFF. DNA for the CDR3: TGTGCCAGCAGCCACCGAGGACAGGGGAGGACTGAAGCTTTCTTT.

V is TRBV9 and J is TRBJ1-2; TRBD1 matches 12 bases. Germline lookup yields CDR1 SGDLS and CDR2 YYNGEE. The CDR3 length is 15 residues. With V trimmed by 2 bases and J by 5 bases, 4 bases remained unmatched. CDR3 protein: CASSVGTGGKYGYTF. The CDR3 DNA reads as TGTGCCAGCAGCGTCGGGACAGGGGGCAAATATGGCTACACCTTC.

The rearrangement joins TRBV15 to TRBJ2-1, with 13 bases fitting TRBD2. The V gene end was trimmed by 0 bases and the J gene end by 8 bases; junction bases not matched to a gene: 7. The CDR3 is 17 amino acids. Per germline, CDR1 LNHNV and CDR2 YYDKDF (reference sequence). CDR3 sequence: CATSRDRGTSGNYEQFF. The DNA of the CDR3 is TGTGCCACCAGCAGAGATCGCGGGACTAGCGGGAATTATGAGCAGTTCTTC.

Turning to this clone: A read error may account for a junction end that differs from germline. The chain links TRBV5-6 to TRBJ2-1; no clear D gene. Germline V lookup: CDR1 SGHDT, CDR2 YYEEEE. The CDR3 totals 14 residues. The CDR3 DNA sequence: TGTGCCAGCAACTTGCGCCAGGTCTACAATGAGCAGTTCTTC. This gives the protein CASNLRQVYNEQFF.

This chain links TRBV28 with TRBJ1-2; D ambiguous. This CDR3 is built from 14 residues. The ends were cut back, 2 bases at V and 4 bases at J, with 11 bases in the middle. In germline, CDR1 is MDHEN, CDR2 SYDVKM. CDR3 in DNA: TGTGCCAGCAGTTTAGTGGGCGGAACCTATGGCTACACCTTC. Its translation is CASSLVGGTYGYTF.